These 6 T cell receptor beta chains originate from one sample sequenced in a study of blood T cell repertoires in COVID-19. Measured with immunoSEQ multiplex PCR; TCRdb has only the in-frame clones, and not every one. The table lists 200,000 to 300,000 clones, about 85% of them singletons. The sample comprised peripheral blood. These receptors were taken from a man aged 60-69 years who had recovered from COVID-19.

The genes are TRBV2 and TRBJ2-5, with TRBD2 matching over 9 bases. CDR1 and CDR2 (germline): SNHLY, FYNNEI. This CDR3 spans 15 amino acids. V was clipped by 5 bases and J by 5 bases; unmatched bases: 9. The CDR3: CASSSQRGGAETQYF. The DNA of the CDR3 is TGTGCCAGCAGTTCCCAGCGCGGGGGGGCTGAGACCCAGTACTTC.

This chain connects TRBV19 to TRBJ2-7; D is perhaps TRBD1 (5 bases). The V end lost 5 bases, the J end lost 6 bases, and 17 bases lay between the germline ends. The CDR3 totals 14 residues. From germline, CDR1 is LNHDA and CDR2 SQIVND (reference sequence). As DNA, the CDR3 is TGTGCCAGTAGTCCGGCTTTCCAGGGTTTCGAGCAGTACTTC. This encodes CASSPAFQGFEQYF.

The V gene is TRBV7-8, the J gene TRBJ1-6; 7 bases agree with TRBD1. Germline CDR1 SGHVS, CDR2 FQNEAQ. V was pared by 4 bases and J by 7 bases, with 10 bases of the junction left unmatched. The CDR3 covers 16 residues. In DNA form, the CDR3 reads TGTGCCAGCAGCTCTCAACGACAGGGAGGCAATTCACCCCTCCACTTT. Protein: CASSSQRQGGNSPLHF.

The chain recombines TRBV7-3 with TRBJ2-3; D unclear. Trimming took 5 bases from V and 8 from J, leaving 14 bases between them. The germline V gene has CDR1 SGHTA and CDR2 FQGTGA. The CDR3 contains 13 residues. CDR3 nucleotides: TGTGCCAGCAGCACTTCTCCTCTTGGTACGCAGTATTTT. Its protein is CASSTSPLGTQYF.

The V and J genes are TRBV6-4 and TRBJ2-3, with TRBD1 as a possible D gene (5 bases). The CDR3 is 16 residues long. V was clipped by 4 bases and J by 5 bases, with 19 bases between them. In germline, CDR1 is MRHNA, CDR2 SNTAGT. The chain's CDR3 is CASSVVGGRAKDTQYF. Written as DNA, the CDR3 is TGTGCCAGCAGTGTGGTGGGTGGCAGGGCGAAAGATACGCAGTATTTT.

The CDR3 is CASSLGTGSLAFF. CDR3 sequence (DNA): TGTGCCAGCAGCCTCGGGACAGGGAGTCTGGCTTTCTTT. J is TRBJ1-1 and V is TRBV5-4; 9 bases line up with TRBD1. This CDR3 is 13 amino acids long. CDR1 is SGHNT, CDR2 YYREEE, per germline (reference sequence). V lost 4 bases to trimming and J lost 11 bases; unmatched junction nucleotides: 9.